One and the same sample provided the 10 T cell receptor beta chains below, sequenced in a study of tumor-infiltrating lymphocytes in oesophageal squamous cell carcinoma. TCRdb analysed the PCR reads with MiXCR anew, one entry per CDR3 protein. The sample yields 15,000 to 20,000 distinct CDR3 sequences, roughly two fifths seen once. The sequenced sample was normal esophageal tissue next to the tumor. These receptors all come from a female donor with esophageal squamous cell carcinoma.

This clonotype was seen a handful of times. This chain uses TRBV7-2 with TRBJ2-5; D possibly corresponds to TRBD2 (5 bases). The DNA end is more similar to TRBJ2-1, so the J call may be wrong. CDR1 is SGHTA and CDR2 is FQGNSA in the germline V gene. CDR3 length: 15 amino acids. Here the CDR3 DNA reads TGTGCCAGCAGCTTAGTGGGCGGGTCCTTTAATGAGCAGTTCTTC. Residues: CASSLVGGSFNEQFF.

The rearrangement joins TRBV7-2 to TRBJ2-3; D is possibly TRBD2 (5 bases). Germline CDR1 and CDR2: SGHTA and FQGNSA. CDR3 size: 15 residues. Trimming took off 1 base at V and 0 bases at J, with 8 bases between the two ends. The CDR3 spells CASSLGLISTDTQYF. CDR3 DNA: TGTGCCAGCAGCTTAGGACTAATTAGCACAGATACGCAGTATTTT.

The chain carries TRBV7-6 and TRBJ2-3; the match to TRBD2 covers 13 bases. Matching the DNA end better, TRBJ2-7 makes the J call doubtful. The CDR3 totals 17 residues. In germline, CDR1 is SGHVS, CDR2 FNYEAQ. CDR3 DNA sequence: TGTGCCAGCAGCGCGGGGACTAGCGGGGCCGGGCGCTACGAGCAGTACTTC. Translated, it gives CASSAGTSGAGRYEQYF.

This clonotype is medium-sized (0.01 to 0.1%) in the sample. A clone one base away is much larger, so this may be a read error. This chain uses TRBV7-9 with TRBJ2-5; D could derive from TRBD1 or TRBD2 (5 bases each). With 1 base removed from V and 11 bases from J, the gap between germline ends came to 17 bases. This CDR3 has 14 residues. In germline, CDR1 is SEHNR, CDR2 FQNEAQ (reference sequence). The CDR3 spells CASSLGGSRNEQYF. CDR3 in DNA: TGTGCCAGCAGCTTAGGGGGGAGTAGGAATGAGCAGTACTTC.

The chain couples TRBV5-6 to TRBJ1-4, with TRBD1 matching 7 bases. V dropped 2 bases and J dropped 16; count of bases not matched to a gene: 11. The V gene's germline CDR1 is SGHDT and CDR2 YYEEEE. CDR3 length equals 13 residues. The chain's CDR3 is CASSFLQGSTQFF. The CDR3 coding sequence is TGTGCCAGCAGCTTTTTACAGGGGTCTACGCAGTTTTTT.

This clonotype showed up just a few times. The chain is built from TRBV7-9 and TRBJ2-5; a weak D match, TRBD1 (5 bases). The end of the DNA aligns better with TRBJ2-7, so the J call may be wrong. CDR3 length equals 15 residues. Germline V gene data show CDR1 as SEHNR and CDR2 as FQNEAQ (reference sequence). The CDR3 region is CASKDTREEGYEQYF. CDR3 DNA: TGTGCCAGCAAGGACACACGAGAAGAAGGCTACGAGCAGTACTTC.

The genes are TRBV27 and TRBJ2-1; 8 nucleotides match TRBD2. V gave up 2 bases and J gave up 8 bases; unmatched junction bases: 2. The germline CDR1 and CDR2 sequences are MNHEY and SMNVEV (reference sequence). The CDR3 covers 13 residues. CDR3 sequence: CASSLDSGDEQFF. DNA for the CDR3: TGTGCCAGCAGTTTAGATAGCGGGGATGAGCAGTTCTTC.

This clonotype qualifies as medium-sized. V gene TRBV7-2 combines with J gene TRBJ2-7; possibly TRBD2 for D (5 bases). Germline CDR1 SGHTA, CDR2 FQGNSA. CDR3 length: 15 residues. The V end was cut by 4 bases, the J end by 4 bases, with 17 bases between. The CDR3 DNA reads TGTGCCAGCAGCTACCAGCAGAGAGGGCGGTACGAGCAGTACTTC. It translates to CASSYQQRGRYEQYF. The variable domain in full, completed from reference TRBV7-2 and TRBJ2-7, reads GAGVSQSPSNKVTEKGKDVELRCDPISGHTALYWYRQSLGQGLEFLIYFQGNSAPDKSGLPSDRFSAERTGGSVSTLTIQRTQQEDSAVYLCASSYQQRGRYEQYFGPGTRLTVT.

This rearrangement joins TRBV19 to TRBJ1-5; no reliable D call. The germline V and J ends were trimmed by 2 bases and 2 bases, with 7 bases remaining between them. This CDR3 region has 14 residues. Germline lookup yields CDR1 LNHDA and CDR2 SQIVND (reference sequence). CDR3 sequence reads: CASSIRVGNQPQHF. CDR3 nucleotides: TGTGCCAGTAGTATAAGAGTGGGCAATCAGCCCCAGCATTTT.

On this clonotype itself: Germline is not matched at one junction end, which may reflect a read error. Here the CDR3 DNA reads TGTGCCAGCAGCTCACAGGGGAGCGGTTCACCCCTCCACTTC. Amino acid sequence: CASSSQGSGSPLHF. The chain uses TRBV7-8 and TRBJ2-7; 7 bases are a match to TRBD1. The CDR3 spans 14 residues. Germline loops: CDR1 SGHVS, CDR2 FQNEAQ.